The 19 T cell receptor beta chains below come from one sample, sequenced in a study of blood T cell repertoires in COVID-19. Repertoires were generated with immunoSEQ multiplex PCR, while TCRdb's copy carries only in-frame clones and drops some. The sample comprises fewer than 300,000 clones, around 89% of which are singletons, and roughly 6.3% rests with the top ten. Sequenced material: peripheral blood. All receptors derive from a woman aged 50 to 60 with COVID-19, enrolled during active disease.

The chain uses TRBV30 and TRBJ1-2; D is possibly TRBD1 (5 bases). This CDR3 comprises 15 residues. V gave up 2 bases and J gave up 1 base, with 14 bases separating them. Germline CDR1 and CDR2: GTSNPN and SVGIG (reference sequence). The CDR3 DNA sequence: TGTGCCTGGAGTCTAAAGGGGAGGATTAACTATGGCTACACCTTC. Translating gives CAWSLKGRINYGYTF.

This chain joins TRBV7-9 and TRBJ1-2; no clear D gene. Germline CDR1 and CDR2: SEHNR and FQNEAQ (reference sequence). CDR3 length equals 13 residues. V lost 4 bases to trimming and J lost 6 bases, with 12 bases between them. This CDR3 is CASSSLDTDGYTF. CDR3 nucleotide sequence: TGTGCCAGCAGCTCCCTCGACACCGATGGCTACACCTTC.

This clone was counted a few times. This chain uses TRBV9 with TRBJ1-6, with D tentatively TRBD1 (6 bases). Looked up from germline, CDR1 is SGDLS and CDR2 is YYNGEE. The CDR3 consists of 16 residues. Trimming stripped 0 bases from V and 5 bases from J, with 12 bases between. The CDR3 here is CASSVATGGNNSPLHF. CDR3 bases: TGTGCCAGCAGCGTAGCTACTGGGGGCAATAATTCACCCCTCCACTTT.

V gene TRBV29-1 combines with J gene TRBJ2-1; a possible D gene is TRBD2 (7 bases). CDR3 size: 16 residues. Trimming shortened V by 2 bases and J by 0 bases, and 14 bases separated the two germline ends. Germline V CDR1 and CDR2: SQVTM, ANQGSEA. CDR3 residues: CSVESRGLSSYNEQFF. The CDR3 bases are TGCAGCGTTGAAAGCAGGGGACTAAGCTCCTACAATGAGCAGTTCTTC.

The CDR3 reads CATSDRGTGKAFF. In DNA form, the CDR3 reads TGTGCCACCAGTGACCGGGGGACAGGGAAGGCTTTCTTT. The chain recombines TRBV24-1 with TRBJ1-1; 9 bases align to TRBD1. The CDR3 runs to 13 residues. Germline V gene lookup returns CDR1 KGHDR and CDR2 SFDVKD. The ends lost 4 bases at V and 11 bases at J; junction bases unmatched: 7.

This chain joins TRBV27 and TRBJ1-6; D might be TRBD1 (6 bases). CDR1 MNHEY and CDR2 SMNVEV come from the germline V gene (reference sequence). This CDR3 region has 15 residues. Deletions cut 5 bases from V and 7 bases from J, with 15 bases between. This CDR3 reads CASSTSTRGNSPLHF. CDR3 coding DNA: TGTGCCAGCAGTACCTCGACGAGGGGGAATTCACCCCTCCACTTT.

This chain uses TRBV30 with TRBJ2-2; 10 bases line up with TRBD1. Germline lookup yields CDR1 GTSNPN and CDR2 SVGIG (reference sequence). V was clipped by 3 bases and J by 6 bases; unmatched bases: 7. The CDR3 covers 15 residues. CDR3 DNA: TGTGCCTGGAGACCTTGGGACAGGGGCCCCGGGGAGCTGTTTTTT. It encodes CAWRPWDRGPGELFF.

This clone was seen only once. V gene TRBV18 combines with J gene TRBJ1-5, with 8 nucleotides matching TRBD1. CDR3 length equals 15 residues. Germline loops: CDR1 KGHSH, CDR2 LQKENI. The V segment lost 6 bases and the J segment 2 bases; nucleotides outside the gene matches: 6. The CDR3 reads CASSPLTGGNQPQHF. The CDR3 coding sequence is TGTGCCAGCTCCCCCTTGACAGGGGGCAATCAGCCCCAGCATTTT. The whole variable domain, remainder taken from reference TRBV18 and TRBJ1-5, is NAGVMQNPRHLVRRRGQEARLRCSPMKGHSHVYWYRQLPEEGLKFMVYLQKENIIDESGMPKERFSAEFPKEGPSILRIQQVVRGDSAAYFCASSPLTGGNQPQHFGDGTRLSIL.

V usage is TRBV21-1 and J usage is TRBJ2-4; the table's D call, TRBD2, was not checked against the DNA. TRBV21-1 is flagged as a pseudogene. The CDR3 loop spans 15 amino acids. CDR3 DNA: TGTGCCAGCAGCAGAAAAAGGCCACAGACTAGGGGCTCTTACTTC. Protein sequence: CASSRKRPQTRGSYF.

Written as DNA, the CDR3 is TGTGCCAGTACCCCGTCGGGGGGGAGCCGCAATCAGCCCCAGCATTTT. Its translation: CASTPSGGSRNQPQHF. The chain combines TRBV19 with TRBJ1-5; D possibly corresponds to TRBD1 (5 bases). V was shortened by 7 bases and J by 2 bases, with 18 bases between the two germline ends. The germline CDR1 and CDR2 sequences are LNHDA and SQIVND (reference sequence). The CDR3 has 16 residues.

DNA for the CDR3: TGTGCCAGCAGCTTGGGGGGGACGCCGGGGACCCAGTACTTC. Residues: CASSLGGTPGTQYF. The V and J genes are TRBV7-8 and TRBJ2-5; 7 bases match TRBD2. V dropped 3 bases and J dropped 7; count of bases not matched to a gene: 8. Germline V CDR1 and CDR2: SGHVS, FQNEAQ. The CDR3 has 14 amino acids.

The chain recombines TRBV27 with TRBJ1-1; D is unresolved. V lost 9 bases and J lost 5, with 10 bases in between. CDR3 length: 11 amino acids. Germline CDR1 reads MNHEY; CDR2 reads SMNVEV (reference sequence). CDR3 sequence: CARPVSTEAFF. CDR3 bases: TGTGCCAGGCCAGTAAGTACTGAAGCTTTCTTT.

V and J are TRBV19 and TRBJ1-4; the D gene is possibly TRBD1 (5 bases). Germline V CDR1 and CDR2: LNHDA, SQIVND (reference sequence). The CDR3 is 16 residues long. V gave up 4 bases and J gave up 14 bases, with 26 bases separating them. The CDR3 loop is CASSRSFTGLLGRLFF. The CDR3 nucleotides read TGTGCCAGTAGTAGATCTTTTACAGGCTTGTTGGGAAGGCTGTTTTTT.

This clone was seen a few times. The chain links TRBV10-3 to TRBJ2-7; 8 bases map to TRBD1. The germline CDR1 and CDR2 sequences are ENHRY and SYGVKD. This CDR3 is 12 amino acids long. The trim removed 11 bases at V and 3 bases at J, leaving 6 bases unmatched. The CDR3 bases are TGTGCCTCCGGACAGGGAGACTACGAGCAGTACTTC. Amino acids: CASGQGDYEQYF.

The DNA for the CDR3 is TGTGCCAGCAGCCCAGCTAGCGGGAGGGCCTCCGGGGAGCTGTTTTTT. It translates to CASSPASGRASGELFF. The chain has TRBV7-2 and TRBJ2-2, with TRBD2 identical over 12 bases. The CDR3 length is 16 residues. Germline V gives CDR1 SGHTA, CDR2 FQGNSA. Trimming removed 5 bases from V and 6 bases from J; junction bases left unmatched: 7.

The chain uses TRBV11-2 and TRBJ2-1; D possibly corresponds to TRBD2 (7 bases). Germline CDR1 reads SGHAT; CDR2 reads FQNNGV. The V and J ends lost 5 bases and 7 bases respectively, with 12 bases between them. The CDR3 has 13 residues. The CDR3 spells CASSPRGANEQFF. The CDR3 coding sequence is TGTGCCAGCAGCCCCCGGGGGGCGAATGAGCAGTTCTTC.

V and J are TRBV5-1 and TRBJ2-3, with TRBD2 matching over 10 bases. The CDR3 length is 16 residues. The germline CDR1 and CDR2 sequences are SGHRS and YFSETQ. With V trimmed by 0 bases and J by 4 bases, 5 bases remained unmatched. The CDR3 here is CASSLVLAGGSDTQYF. The DNA for the CDR3 is TGCGCCAGCAGCTTGGTGTTAGCGGGAGGTTCAGATACGCAGTATTTT.

This chain links TRBV9 with TRBJ2-3; 9 bases agree with TRBD2. Looked up from germline, CDR1 is SGDLS and CDR2 is YYNGEE. V lost 3 bases and J lost 2; bases outside the gene matches: 7. There are 16 residues in the CDR3. CDR3 in amino acids: CASSEATSGYTDTQYF. CDR3 in DNA: TGTGCCAGCAGCGAGGCGACTAGCGGATACACAGATACGCAGTATTTT.

The chain joins TRBV7-9 to TRBJ2-5; a weak D match, TRBD2 (5 bases). The germline V gene has CDR1 SEHNR and CDR2 FQNEAQ (reference sequence). V lost 4 bases to trimming and J lost 2 bases, with 20 bases between them. The CDR3 length is 17 residues. This CDR3 reads CASSSFWTRAIQETQYF. CDR3 DNA: TGTGCCAGCAGCTCTTTTTGGACTCGTGCTATACAAGAGACCCAGTACTTC.